A selection of T cell receptor beta chains follows, all from one sample in a study of T-cell reconstitution after alpha-beta-depleted transplantation in children. MiXCR, applied by TCRdb to the PCR reads, yields one record per CDR3 protein. The profile shows about 250,000 distinct CDR3 sequences, 20% to 30% of them singletons. The source material was PBMCs, mostly from graft donor cells, sampled 360 days after TCRalphabeta/CD19-depleted stem cell transplant. The receptors derive from a female patient younger than 10 who had a stem cell transplant for congenital amegakaryocytic thrombocytopenia, so the T cells may come from the graft donor. The CDR3 runs from the conserved cysteine through the conserved F or W. Size values are once, few and many counts, or a class for expanded clones, and some rows have none.

>.|TRBV7-9|TRBJ2-7
CASSLPGRTYEQYF
>few|TRBV29-1|TRBJ1-1
CSVSRTGGNTEAFF
>few|TRBV19|TRBJ2-6
CASIQTYSGANVLTF
>.|TRBV4-1|TRBJ2-1
CASSQVSAASYNEQFF
>few|TRBV3-1|TRBJ1-1
CASSPFPGGEAFF
>.|TRBV5-1|TRBJ2-3
CASSLVAGVTDTQYF
>few|TRBV5-1|TRBJ2-6
CASSLLSSGRPTVGVGANVLTF
>.|TRBV2|TRBJ2-7
CASTKGEGTYEQYF
>many|TRBV10-3|TRBJ2-5
CAISRTEFFQETQYF
>few|TRBV27|TRBJ2-1
CASSKRGGLDEQFF
>.|TRBV29-1|TRBJ1-2
CSVGGGRSYGYTF
>few|TRBV5-1|TRBJ2-7
CASSLGAGNYEQYF
>.|TRBV12-3/TRBV12-4|TRBJ2-7
CASSLGQGLHEQYF
>.|TRBV12-3/TRBV12-4|TRBJ2-1
CASNPAGARNEQFF
>few|TRBV28|TRBJ2-4
CASRYDRVIYF
>.|TRBV2|TRBJ1-1
CASKGLRGNTEAFF
>few|TRBV29-1|TRBJ2-3
CSADLGTDTQYF
>few|TRBV6-1|TRBJ1-2
CASKPGQALIYGGYTF
>.|TRBV3-1|TRBJ2-1
CASSQERTAWNEQFF
>few|TRBV28|TRBJ2-7
CASKEGEGSYEQYF
>.|TRBV4-3|TRBJ2-1
CASSQVAGGTNEQFF
>.|TRBV4-3|TRBJ2-2
CASSQAAGGGTGELFF
>few|TRBV20-1|TRBJ2-2
CSASRANTGELFF
>.|TRBV5-1|TRBJ2-1
CASSARTSRSYNEQFF
>.|TRBV20-1|TRBJ2-2
CSATSGHTGELFF
>.|TRBV7-6|TRBJ1-2
CASSPGRSMNYGYTF
>.|TRBV4-1|TRBJ2-3
CASSQEGPGADTQYF
>.|TRBV2|TRBJ2-7
CASRFRTGRSDEQYF
>.|TRBV10-3|TRBJ2-7
CAISGYNYEQYF
>many|TRBV20-1|TRBJ1-2
CSANTGGGYGYTF
>.|TRBV3-1|TRBJ2-7
CASSLRVLGLAGSYEQYF
>few|TRBV28|TRBJ2-7
CASALFEQYF
>.|TRBV10-3|TRBJ1-5
CAISVDGNQPQHF
>many|TRBV5-5|TRBJ2-1
CASRNSAAYNEQFF
>.|TRBV12-3/TRBV12-4|TRBJ2-4
CASSLAIRGDIQYF
>many|TRBV12-3/TRBV12-4|TRBJ2-7
CASAARVTAISYEQYF
>few|TRBV28|TRBJ1-4
CASRGWTGGTNEKLFF
>few|TRBV12-3/TRBV12-4|TRBJ1-2
CASSPRTIYYGYTF
>.|TRBV15|TRBJ2-5
CATSTSGGAETQYF
>.|TRBV6-1|TRBJ2-3
CASTPGGAYTQYF
>few|TRBV20-1|TRBJ2-2
CSAYDTSTANTGELFF